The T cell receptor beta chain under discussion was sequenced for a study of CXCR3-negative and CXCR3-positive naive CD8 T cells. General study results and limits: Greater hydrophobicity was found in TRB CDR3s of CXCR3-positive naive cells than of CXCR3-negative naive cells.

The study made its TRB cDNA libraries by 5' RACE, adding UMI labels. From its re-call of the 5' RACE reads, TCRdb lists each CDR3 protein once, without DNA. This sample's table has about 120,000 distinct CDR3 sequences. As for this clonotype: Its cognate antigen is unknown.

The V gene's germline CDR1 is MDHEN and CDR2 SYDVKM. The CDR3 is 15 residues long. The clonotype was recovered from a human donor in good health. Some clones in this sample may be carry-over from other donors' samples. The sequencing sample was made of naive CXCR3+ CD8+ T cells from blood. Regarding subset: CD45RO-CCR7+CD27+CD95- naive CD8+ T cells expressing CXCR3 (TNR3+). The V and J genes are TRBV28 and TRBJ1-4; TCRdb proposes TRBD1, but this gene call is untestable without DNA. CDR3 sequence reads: CASSYTTAEYEKLFF.